A selection of T cell receptor beta chains follows, all from one sample in a study of radiotherapy plus CTLA-4 blockade in lung cancer. Using immunoSEQ multiplex PCR, the repertoire was profiled, and TCRdb retains in-frame clones only, with some absent. The sample shows about 77,000 clones, roughly 74% of them seen only once. The input for sequencing was peripheral blood, taken from a patient treated with radiotherapy plus ipilimumab. Source of these receptors: a human donor with non-small cell lung cancer whose response to radiotherapy plus ipilimumab could not be evaluated. CDR3s include the opening cysteine and the closing phenylalanine or tryptophan. A D gene is named only where the DNA matches it firmly. Size values are once, few and many counts, or a class for expanded clones, and some rows have none.

j_gene: TRBJ2-1; abundance: NA; v_gene: TRBV19; d_gene: TRBD2; len: 16; CDR3aa: CASSPPGLARYNEQFF; CDR3nt: TGTGCCAGTAGTCCCCCGGGACTAGCGCGCTACAATGAGCAGTTCTTC
j_gene: TRBJ1-1; abundance: NA; v_gene: TRBV11-2; d_gene: TRBD1; len: 15; CDR3aa: CASSLGDSSRTEAFF; CDR3nt: TGTGCCAGCAGCCTCGGGGACAGTTCCCGAACTGAAGCTTTCTTT
j_gene: TRBJ1-3; abundance: few; v_gene: TRBV28; d_gene: NA; len: 15; CDR3aa: CASSFWVTERNTIYF; CDR3nt: TGTGCCAGCAGTTTTTGGGTCACAGAAAGAAACACCATATATTTT
j_gene: TRBJ1-1; abundance: NA; v_gene: TRBV4-3; d_gene: NA; len: 16; CDR3aa: CASSQEHITGITEAFF; CDR3nt: TGCGCCAGCAGCCAAGAACATATAACAGGGATTACTGAAGCTTTCTTT
j_gene: TRBJ2-7; abundance: NA; v_gene: TRBV5-1; d_gene: TRBD1; len: 16; CDR3aa: CASKGGTGGFAYEQYF; CDR3nt: TGCGCCAGCAAGGGAGGGACAGGGGGCTTCGCCTACGAGCAGTACTTC
j_gene: TRBJ2-7; abundance: NA; v_gene: TRBV7-8; d_gene: TRBD2; len: 16; CDR3aa: CASSLAGLAGGYEQYF; CDR3nt: TGTGCCAGCAGCTTAGCGGGGCTAGCGGGAGGCTACGAGCAGTACTTC
j_gene: TRBJ2-5; abundance: NA; v_gene: TRBV11-2; d_gene: NA; len: 14; CDR3aa: CASSEAPTGEEQYF; CDR3nt: TGTGCCAGCAGCGAGGCCCCCACCGGGGAAGAGCAGTACTTC
j_gene: TRBJ2-1; abundance: NA; v_gene: TRBV7-9; d_gene: TRBD2; len: 15; CDR3aa: CASSHGLADDNEQFF; CDR3nt: TGTGCCAGCAGCCACGGACTAGCGGACGACAATGAGCAGTTCTTC
j_gene: TRBJ2-7; abundance: NA; v_gene: TRBV7-9; d_gene: NA; len: 14; CDR3aa: CASSLGTRPYEQYF; CDR3nt: TGTGCCAGCAGCTTAGGGACTCGACCCTACGAGCAGTACTTC
j_gene: TRBJ1-1; abundance: few; v_gene: TRBV5-1; d_gene: NA; len: 15; CDR3aa: CASLLGGGEGTEAFF; CDR3nt: TGCGCCAGCCTCCTGGGGGGGGGCGAAGGCACTGAAGCTTTCTTT
j_gene: TRBJ2-1; abundance: NA; v_gene: TRBV7-2; d_gene: TRBD2; len: 17; CDR3aa: CASSSPFRGGQHNEQFF; CDR3nt: TGTGCCAGCAGCTCTCCTTTTCGCGGGGGTCAACACAATGAGCAGTTCTTC
j_gene: TRBJ1-3; abundance: NA; v_gene: TRBV4-3; d_gene: TRBD1; len: 15; CDR3aa: CASSRGTGGENTIYF; CDR3nt: TGCGCCAGCAGCCGCGGGACAGGGGGTGAAAACACCATATATTTT
j_gene: TRBJ1-5; abundance: NA; v_gene: TRBV5-6; d_gene: TRBD1; len: 19; CDR3aa: CASSPSPGQGFWSNQPQHF; CDR3nt: TGTGCCAGCAGCCCGAGTCCGGGACAGGGTTTTTGGAGCAATCAGCCCCAGCATTTT
j_gene: TRBJ2-1; abundance: NA; v_gene: TRBV19; d_gene: TRBD1; len: 16; CDR3aa: CASSGTGTSSYNEQFF; CDR3nt: TGTGCCAGTAGTGGGACAGGTACCAGCTCCTACAATGAGCAGTTCTTC
j_gene: TRBJ2-7; abundance: NA; v_gene: TRBV30; d_gene: NA; len: 12; CDR3aa: CAQGRSSYEQYF; CDR3nt: TGTGCCCAAGGGAGGAGCTCCTACGAGCAGTACTTC
j_gene: TRBJ2-2; abundance: NA; v_gene: TRBV7-3; d_gene: TRBD1; len: 16; CDR3aa: CASRAGTGGNTGELFF; CDR3nt: TGTGCCAGCAGAGCAGGGACAGGGGGCAACACCGGGGAGCTGTTTTTT
j_gene: TRBJ1-2; abundance: once; v_gene: TRBV5-1; d_gene: TRBD1; len: 18; CDR3aa: CASSLTSGTGGAIEGYTF; CDR3nt: TGCGCCAGCAGCTTAACTTCCGGGACAGGGGGCGCGATAGAGGGCTACACCTTC
j_gene: TRBJ2-5; abundance: NA; v_gene: TRBV11-2; d_gene: TRBD1; len: 15; CDR3aa: CASSPRTGAQETQYF; CDR3nt: TGTGCCAGCAGCCCGAGGACAGGGGCACAAGAGACCCAGTACTTC